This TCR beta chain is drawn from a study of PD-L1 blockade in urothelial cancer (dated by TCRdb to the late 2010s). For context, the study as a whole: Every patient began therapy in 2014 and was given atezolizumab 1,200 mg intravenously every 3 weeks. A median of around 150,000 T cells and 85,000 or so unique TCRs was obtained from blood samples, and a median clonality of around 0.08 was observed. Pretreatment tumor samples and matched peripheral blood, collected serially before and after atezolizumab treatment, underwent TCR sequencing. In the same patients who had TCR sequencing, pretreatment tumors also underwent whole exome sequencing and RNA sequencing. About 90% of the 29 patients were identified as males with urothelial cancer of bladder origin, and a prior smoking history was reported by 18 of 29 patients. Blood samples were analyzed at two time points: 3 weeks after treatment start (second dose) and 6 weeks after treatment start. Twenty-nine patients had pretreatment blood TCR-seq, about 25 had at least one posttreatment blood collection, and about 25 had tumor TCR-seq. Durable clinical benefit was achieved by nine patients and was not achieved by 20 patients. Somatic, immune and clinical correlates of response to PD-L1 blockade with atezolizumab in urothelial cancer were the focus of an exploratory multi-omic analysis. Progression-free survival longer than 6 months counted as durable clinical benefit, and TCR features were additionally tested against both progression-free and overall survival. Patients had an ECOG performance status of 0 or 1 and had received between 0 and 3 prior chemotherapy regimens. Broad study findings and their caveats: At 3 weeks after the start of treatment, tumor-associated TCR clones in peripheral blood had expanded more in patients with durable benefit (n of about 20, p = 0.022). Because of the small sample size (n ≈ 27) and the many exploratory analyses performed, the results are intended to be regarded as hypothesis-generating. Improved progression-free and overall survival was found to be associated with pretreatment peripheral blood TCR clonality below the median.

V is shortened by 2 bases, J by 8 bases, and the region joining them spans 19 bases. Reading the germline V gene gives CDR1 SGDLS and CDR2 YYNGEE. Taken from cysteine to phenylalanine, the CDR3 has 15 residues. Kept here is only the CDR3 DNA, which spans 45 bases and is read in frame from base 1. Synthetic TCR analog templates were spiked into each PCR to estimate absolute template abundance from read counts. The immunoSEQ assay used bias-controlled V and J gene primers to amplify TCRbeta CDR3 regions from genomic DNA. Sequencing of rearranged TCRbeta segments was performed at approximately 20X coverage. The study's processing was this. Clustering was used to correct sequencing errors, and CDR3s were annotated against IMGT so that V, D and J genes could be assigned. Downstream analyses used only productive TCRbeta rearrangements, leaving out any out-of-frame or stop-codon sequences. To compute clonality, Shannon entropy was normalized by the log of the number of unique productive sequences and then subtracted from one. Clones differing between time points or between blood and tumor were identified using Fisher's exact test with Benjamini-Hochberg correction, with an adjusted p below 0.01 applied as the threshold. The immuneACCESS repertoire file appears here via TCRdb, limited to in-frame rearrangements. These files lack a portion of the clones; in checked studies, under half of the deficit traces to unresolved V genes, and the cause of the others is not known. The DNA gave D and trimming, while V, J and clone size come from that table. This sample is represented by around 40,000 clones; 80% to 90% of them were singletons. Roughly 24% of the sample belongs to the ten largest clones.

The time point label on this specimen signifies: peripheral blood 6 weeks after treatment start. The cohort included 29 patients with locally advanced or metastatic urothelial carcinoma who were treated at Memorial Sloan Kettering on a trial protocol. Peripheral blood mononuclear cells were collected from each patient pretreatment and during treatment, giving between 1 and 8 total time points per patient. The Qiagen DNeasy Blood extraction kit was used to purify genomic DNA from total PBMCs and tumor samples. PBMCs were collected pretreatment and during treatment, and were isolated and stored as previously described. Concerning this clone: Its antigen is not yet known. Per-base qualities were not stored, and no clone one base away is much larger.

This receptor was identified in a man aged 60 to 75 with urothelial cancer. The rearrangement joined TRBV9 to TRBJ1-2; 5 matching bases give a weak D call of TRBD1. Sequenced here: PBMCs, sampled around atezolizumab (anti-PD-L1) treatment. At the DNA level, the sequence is TGTGCCAGCAGCGTCCCGGGCTCCGGGGGAGGGGGCTACACCTTC. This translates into CASSVPGSGGGGYTF.